This TCR beta chain originates from a study of blood T cell repertoires in COVID-19. V was clipped by 1 base and J by 2 bases, with 6 bases between them. The CDR3 totals 14 residues. Per germline, CDR1 LNHDA and CDR2 SQIVND (reference sequence). Profiled with immunoSEQ multiplex PCR; TCRdb holds only in-frame clones, not every one. The profile covers some 160,000 clones, with about 86% appearing a single time and approximately 10% taken by the ten largest. Sequencing was done on a sample of peripheral blood. The rearrangement joins TRBV19 to TRBJ2-1; TRBD2 is a possible D gene (6 bases). This receptor was identified in a woman between 65 and 79 years old with COVID-19, enrolled during active disease. CDR3 DNA sequence: TGTGCCAGTAGTATAGGGGGGGCCTACAATGAGCAGTTCTTC. Its protein product is CASSIGGAYNEQFF.